These T cell receptor beta chains were read from a single sample in a study of molecular identifiers for immune sequencing clone quantification. TCRdb reprocessed the PCR reads with MiXCR, giving one entry per CDR3 protein. This sample has tens of thousands of distinct CDR3 sequences, with around 18% found just once. The sequenced sample was naive CD8+ T cells from blood, with Jurkat cell RNA spiked in. Receptors originate from a human donor in good health. Some libraries in this study had Jurkat cell RNA spiked in. Both conserved end residues are part of each CDR3. D genes are given only for firm matches. Expanded clones are given a class, and other clones once, few, many or no size at all.

J: TRBJ1-4
size: many
D: NA
V: TRBV19
CDR3: CASSMRGRAVATNEKLFF
DNA: TGTGCCAGTAGTATGCGGGGGAGGGCCGTTGCAACTAATGAAAAACTGTTTTTT

J: TRBJ1-3
size: many
D: NA
V: TRBV7-6
CDR3: CASSLQGSGNTIYF
DNA: TGTGCCAGCAGCTTGCAGGGCTCTGGAAACACCATATATTTT

J: TRBJ2-7
size: many
D: NA
V: TRBV4-3
CDR3: CASSLGLDSYEQYF
DNA: TGCGCCAGCAGCCTGGGACTGGACTCCTACGAGCAGTACTTC

J: TRBJ2-1
size: NA
D: NA
V: TRBV6-5
CDR3: CASSLRDTVPNGQFF
DNA: TGTGCCAGCAGCCTCAGGGACACCGTGCCCAATGGGCAGTTCTTC

J: TRBJ2-1
size: NA
D: TRBD2
V: TRBV7-6
CDR3: CASSLGLAGVWGEYNEQFF
DNA: TGTGCCAGCAGCTTAGGGCTAGCGGGAGTATGGGGGGAGTACAATGAGCAGTTCTTC

J: TRBJ2-1
size: NA
D: TRBD2
V: TRBV13
CDR3: CASSLGLDAGEQFF
DNA: TGTGCCAGCAGCTTGGGACTAGATGCGGGTGAGCAGTTCTTC

J: TRBJ2-2
size: many
D: TRBD2
V: TRBV6-2/TRBV6-3
CDR3: CASSYSPLLAGGITGELFF
DNA: TGTGCCAGCAGTTACTCACCTCTCTTAGCGGGAGGGATCACCGGGGAGCTGTTTTTT

J: TRBJ2-2
size: many
D: TRBD2
V: TRBV3-1
CDR3: CASSHHRGRLAGANTGELFF
DNA: TGTGCCAGCAGCCATCATAGGGGGCGGCTAGCGGGAGCGAACACCGGGGAGCTGTTTTTT

J: TRBJ2-1
size: NA
D: NA
V: TRBV19
CDR3: CASRIRGNNEQFF
DNA: TGTGCCAGTAGGATTAGGGGAAACAATGAGCAGTTCTTC

J: TRBJ2-3
size: NA
D: NA
V: TRBV20-1
CDR3: CSARKDGTLRRTDTQYF
DNA: TGCAGTGCTAGAAAGGACGGGACCTTAAGGCGCACAGATACGCAGTATTTT

J: TRBJ2-2
size: many
D: NA
V: TRBV27
CDR3: CASSLSGGSGELFF
DNA: TGTGCCAGCAGTTTATCAGGGGGGAGCGGGGAGCTGTTTTTT

J: TRBJ2-7
size: NA
D: TRBD1
V: TRBV4-1
CDR3: CASSLQDRAPYGQYF
DNA: TGCGCCAGCAGTCTCCAGGACAGGGCCCCCTACGGGCAGTACTTC

J: TRBJ1-5
size: many
D: NA
V: TRBV4-2
CDR3: CASSQVLTDGQTF
DNA: TGTGCCAGCAGCCAAGTGCTAACAGATGGACAGACTTTT